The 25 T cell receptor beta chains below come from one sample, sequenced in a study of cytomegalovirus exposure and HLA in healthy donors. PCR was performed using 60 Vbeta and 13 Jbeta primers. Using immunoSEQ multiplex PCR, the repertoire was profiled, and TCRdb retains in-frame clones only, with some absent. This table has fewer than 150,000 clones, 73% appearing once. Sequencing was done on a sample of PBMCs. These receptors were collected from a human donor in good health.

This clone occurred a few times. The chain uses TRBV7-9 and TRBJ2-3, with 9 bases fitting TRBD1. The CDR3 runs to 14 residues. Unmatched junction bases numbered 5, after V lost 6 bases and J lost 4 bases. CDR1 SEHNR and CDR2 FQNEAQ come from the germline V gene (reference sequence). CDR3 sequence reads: CASRPQGAPDTQYF. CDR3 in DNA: TGTGCCAGCAGACCACAGGGGGCCCCAGATACGCAGTATTTT.

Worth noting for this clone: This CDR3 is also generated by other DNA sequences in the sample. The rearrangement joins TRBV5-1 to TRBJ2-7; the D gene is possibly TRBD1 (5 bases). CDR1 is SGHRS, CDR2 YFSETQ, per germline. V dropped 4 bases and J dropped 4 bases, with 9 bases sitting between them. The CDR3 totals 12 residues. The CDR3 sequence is CASSPTGYEQYF. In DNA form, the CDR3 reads TGCGCCAGCAGCCCTACAGGATACGAGCAGTACTTC. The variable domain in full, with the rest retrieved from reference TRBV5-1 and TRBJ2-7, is KAGVTQTPRYLIKTRGQQVTLSCSPISGHRSVSWYQQTPGQGLQFLFEYFSETQRNKGNFPGRFSGRQFSNSRSEMNVSTLELGDSALYLCASSPTGYEQYFGPGTRLTVT.

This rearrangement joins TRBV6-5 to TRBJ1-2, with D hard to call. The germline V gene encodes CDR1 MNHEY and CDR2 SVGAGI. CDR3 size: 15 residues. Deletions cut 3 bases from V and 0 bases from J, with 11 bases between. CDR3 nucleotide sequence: TGTGCCAGCAGTTATAGCCCGTCCGCTAACTATGGCTACACCTTC. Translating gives CASSYSPSANYGYTF.

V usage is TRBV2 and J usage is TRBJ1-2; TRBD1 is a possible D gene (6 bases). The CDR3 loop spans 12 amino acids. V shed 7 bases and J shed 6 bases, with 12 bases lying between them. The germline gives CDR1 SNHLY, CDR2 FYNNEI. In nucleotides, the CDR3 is TGTGCCAGCAACAGGGATGGCCATGGCTACACCTTC. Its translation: CASNRDGHGYTF.

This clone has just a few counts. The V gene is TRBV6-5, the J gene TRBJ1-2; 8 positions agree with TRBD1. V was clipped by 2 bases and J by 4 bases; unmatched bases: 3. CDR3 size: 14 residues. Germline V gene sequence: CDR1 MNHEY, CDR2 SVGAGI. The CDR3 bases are TGTGCCAGCAGTTACGGGACAGGCGCCTATGGCTACACCTTC. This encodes CASSYGTGAYGYTF.

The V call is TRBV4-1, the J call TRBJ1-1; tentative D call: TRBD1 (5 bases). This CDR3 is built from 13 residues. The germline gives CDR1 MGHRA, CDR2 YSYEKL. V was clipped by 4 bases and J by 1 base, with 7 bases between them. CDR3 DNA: TGCGCCAGCAGCCGACAGTGGAACACTGAAGCTTTCTTT. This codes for CASSRQWNTEAFF.

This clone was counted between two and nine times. DNA of the CDR3: TGTGCCAGCAGTTTACTGAGCTCCTACAATGAGCAGTTCTTC. Translating gives CASSLLSSYNEQFF. The J gene is TRBJ2-1, the V gene TRBV27; no clear D gene. The V gene lost 2 bases and the J gene lost 0 bases, with 5 bases spanning the gap. The CDR3 has 14 amino acids. In germline, CDR1 is MNHEY, CDR2 SMNVEV (reference sequence).

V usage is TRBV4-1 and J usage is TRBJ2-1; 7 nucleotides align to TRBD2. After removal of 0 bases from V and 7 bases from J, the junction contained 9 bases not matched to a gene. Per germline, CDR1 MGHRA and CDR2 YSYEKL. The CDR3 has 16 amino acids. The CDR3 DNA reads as TGCGCCAGCAGCCAAGATCGGGAAGCGGGATGGAATGAGCAGTTCTTC. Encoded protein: CASSQDREAGWNEQFF.

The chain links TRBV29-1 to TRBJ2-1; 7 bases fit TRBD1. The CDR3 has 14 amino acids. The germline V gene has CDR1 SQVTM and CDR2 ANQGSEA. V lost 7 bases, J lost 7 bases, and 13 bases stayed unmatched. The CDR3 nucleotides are TGCAGCGGGCGGACAGGCCCCCCGTGGAATGAGCAGTTCTTC. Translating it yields CSGRTGPPWNEQFF.

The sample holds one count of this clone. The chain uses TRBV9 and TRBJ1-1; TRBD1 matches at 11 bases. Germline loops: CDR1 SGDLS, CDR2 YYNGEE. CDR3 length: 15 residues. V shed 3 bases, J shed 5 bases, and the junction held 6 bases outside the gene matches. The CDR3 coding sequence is TGTGCCAGCAGCGCGGACAGGGGGCAGAAAACTGAAGCTTTCTTT. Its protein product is CASSADRGQKTEAFF.

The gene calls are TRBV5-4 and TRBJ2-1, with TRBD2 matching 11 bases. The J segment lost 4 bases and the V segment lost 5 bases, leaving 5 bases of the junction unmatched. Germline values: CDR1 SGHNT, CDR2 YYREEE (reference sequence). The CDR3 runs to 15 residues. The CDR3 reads CASRSSGGRYNEQFF. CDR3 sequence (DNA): TGTGCCAGCAGATCTAGCGGGGGGCGATACAATGAGCAGTTCTTC.

In nucleotides, the CDR3 is TGTGCCAGCAGCTTAGAAACGAGGAACACTGAAGCTTTCTTT. Its translation is CASSLETRNTEAFF. The V and J genes are TRBV7-9 and TRBJ1-1; the D is unclear. V was trimmed by 1 base and J by 1 base, leaving 7 bases between them. Per germline, CDR1 SEHNR and CDR2 FQNEAQ (reference sequence). The CDR3 has 14 residues.

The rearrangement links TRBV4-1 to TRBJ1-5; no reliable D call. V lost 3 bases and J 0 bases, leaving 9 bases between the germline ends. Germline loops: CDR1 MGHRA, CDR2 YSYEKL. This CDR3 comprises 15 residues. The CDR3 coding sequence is TGCGCCAGCAGCCAGGAGCCGTTTAGCAATCAGCCCCAGCATTTT. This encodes CASSQEPFSNQPQHF.

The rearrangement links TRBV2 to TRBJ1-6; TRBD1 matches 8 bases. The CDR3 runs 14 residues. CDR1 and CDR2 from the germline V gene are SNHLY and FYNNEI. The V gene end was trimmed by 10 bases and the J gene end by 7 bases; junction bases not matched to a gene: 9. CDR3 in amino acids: CATTFGQGNSPLHF. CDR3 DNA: TGTGCCACCACCTTTGGACAGGGCAATTCACCCCTCCACTTT.

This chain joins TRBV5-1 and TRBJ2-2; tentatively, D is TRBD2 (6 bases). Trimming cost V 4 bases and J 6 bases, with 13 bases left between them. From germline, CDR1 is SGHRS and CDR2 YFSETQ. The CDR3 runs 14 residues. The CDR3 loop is CASSQTRSAGELFF. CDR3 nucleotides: TGCGCCAGCAGCCAGACTAGATCTGCCGGGGAGCTGTTTTTT.

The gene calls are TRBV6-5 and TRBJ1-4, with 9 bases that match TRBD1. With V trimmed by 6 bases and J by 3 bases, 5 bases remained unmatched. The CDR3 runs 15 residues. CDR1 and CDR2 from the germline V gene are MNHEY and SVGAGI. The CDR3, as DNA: TGTGCCAGCAGACGGGACAGGGAATCTAATGAAAAACTGTTTTTT. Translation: CASRRDRESNEKLFF.

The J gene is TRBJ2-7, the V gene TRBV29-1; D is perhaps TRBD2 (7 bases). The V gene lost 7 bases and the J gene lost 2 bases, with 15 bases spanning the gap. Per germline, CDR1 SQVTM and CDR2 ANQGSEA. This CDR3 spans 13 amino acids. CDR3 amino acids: CSAQGGGPYEQYF. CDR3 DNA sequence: TGCAGCGCACAGGGCGGGGGCCCCTACGAGCAGTACTTC.

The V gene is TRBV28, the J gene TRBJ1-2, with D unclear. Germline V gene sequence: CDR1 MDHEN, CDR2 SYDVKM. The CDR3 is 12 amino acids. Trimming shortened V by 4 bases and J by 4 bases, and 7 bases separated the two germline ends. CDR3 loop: CASSSTSYGYTF. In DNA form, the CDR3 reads TGTGCCAGCAGTTCGACAAGCTATGGCTACACCTTC.

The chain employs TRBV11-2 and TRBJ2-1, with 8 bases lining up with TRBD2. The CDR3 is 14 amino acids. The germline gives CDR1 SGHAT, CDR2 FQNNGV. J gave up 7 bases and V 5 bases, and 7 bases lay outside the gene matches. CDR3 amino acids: CASSVSSGSNEQFF. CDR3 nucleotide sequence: TGTGCCAGCAGCGTCAGCAGCGGGAGTAATGAGCAGTTCTTC.

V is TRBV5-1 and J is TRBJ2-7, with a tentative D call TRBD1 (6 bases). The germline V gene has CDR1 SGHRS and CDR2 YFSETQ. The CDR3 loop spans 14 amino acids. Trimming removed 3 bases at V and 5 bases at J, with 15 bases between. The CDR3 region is CASSWTVVQDEQYF. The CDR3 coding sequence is TGCGCCAGCAGCTGGACAGTGGTGCAGGACGAGCAGTACTTC.

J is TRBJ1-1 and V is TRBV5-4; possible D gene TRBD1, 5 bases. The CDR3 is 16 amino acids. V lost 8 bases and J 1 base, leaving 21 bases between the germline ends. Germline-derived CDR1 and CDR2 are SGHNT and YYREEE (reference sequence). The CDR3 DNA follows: TGTGCCAGTAACGGCTTTCGGGCGGGGGGGAACACTGAAGCTTTCTTT. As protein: CASNGFRAGGNTEAFF.

As DNA, the CDR3 is TGTGCCAGCACATCCGTTGGAGGCCCTATCGTTGGCTACACCTTC. Protein product: CASTSVGGPIVGYTF. V usage is TRBV5-6 and J usage is TRBJ1-2; D not certain. The germline V gene has CDR1 SGHDT and CDR2 YYEEEE. The CDR3 has 15 amino acids. Trimming took 6 bases from V and 7 from J, leaving 22 bases between them.

The CDR3 bases are TGTGCCAGCAGTCCCGTTGGAAACACCATATATTTT. Translating it yields CASSPVGNTIYF. The gene calls are TRBV6-6 and TRBJ1-3; D not resolved. The CDR3 length is 12 residues. Germline CDR1 MNHNY, CDR2 SVGAGI (reference sequence). Trimming stripped 5 bases from V and 3 bases from J, with 5 bases between.

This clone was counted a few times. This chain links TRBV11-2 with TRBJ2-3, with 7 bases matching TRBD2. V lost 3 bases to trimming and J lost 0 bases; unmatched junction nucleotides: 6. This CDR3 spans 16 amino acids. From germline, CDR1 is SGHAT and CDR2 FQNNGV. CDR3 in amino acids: CASSFRGRGSTDTQYF. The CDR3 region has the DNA TGTGCCAGCAGCTTTCGTGGGAGGGGTAGCACAGATACGCAGTATTTT.

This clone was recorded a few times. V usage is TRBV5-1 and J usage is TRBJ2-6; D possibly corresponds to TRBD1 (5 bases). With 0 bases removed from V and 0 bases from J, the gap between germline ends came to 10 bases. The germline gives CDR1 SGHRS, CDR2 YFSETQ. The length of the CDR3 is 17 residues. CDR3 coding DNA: TGCGCCAGCAGCTTGGTACAGGACACCTCTGGGGCCAACGTCCTGACTTTC. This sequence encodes CASSLVQDTSGANVLTF.